This T cell receptor beta chain was observed in a study of shared clonotypes between healthy human individuals. Study overall: Samples came from a couple of female and three male donors aged 18 to 49.

This table comes from immunoSEQ multiplex PCR, and its TCRdb copy is limited to in-frame clones, with some not included. The sample consists of fewer than 600,000 clones, around 75% of them appearing once. The CDR3 extends over 16 amino acids. Unmatched junction bases numbered 2, after V lost 1 base and J lost 0 bases. Germline V gene lookup returns CDR1 KGHSH and CDR2 LQKENI. The sample comprised PBMCs. V is TRBV18 and J is TRBJ2-3; 9 bases are shared with TRBD2. The sequence came from a woman in her thirties or forties in good health. Some clones in this sample may be carry-over from other donors' samples. CDR3 loop: CASSPLLAGSTDTQYF. The DNA of the CDR3 is TGTGCCAGCTCACCACTGCTAGCGGGAAGCACAGATACGCAGTATTTT.